A selection of T cell receptor beta chains follows, all from one sample in a study of CD8 T cells in ankylosing spondylitis. TCRdb ran MiXCR on the 5' RACE reads and lists one entry per CDR3 protein. The sample shows some 200,000 distinct CDR3 sequences, roughly 24% of them seen only once. What was sequenced was blood, either unsorted or a sorted T cell fraction (not recorded which). The receptors come from a male donor with ankylosing spondylitis or in good health (not recorded which). Both conserved end residues are part of each CDR3. D genes are given only for firm matches. Clone size, where shown, is once, few, many, or a class for clones that have expanded.

. | TRBJ1-2 | TRBD1 | TRBV3-1 | CASSREIFGTGRVYGYTF | TGTGCCAGCAGCCGAGAGATATTCGGGACAGGAAGGGTCTATGGCTACACCTTC
many | TRBJ2-5 | TRBD1 | TRBV5-1 | CASSLEGQGGSSQETQYF | TGCGCCAGCAGCTTGGAGGGACAGGGCGGTTCGTCTCAAGAGACCCAGTACTTC
many | TRBJ2-5 | . | TRBV7-2 | CASSSDSGEETQYF | TGTGCCAGCAGCTCCGACTCAGGGGAAGAGACCCAGTACTTC
many | TRBJ2-5 | TRBD2 | TRBV20-1 | CSARDQNSGRRETQYF | TGCAGTGCTAGAGATCAGAATAGCGGGAGACGAGAGACCCAGTACTTC
. | TRBJ2-2 | . | TRBV10-3 | CAISEGLNTGELFF | TGTGCCATCAGTGAGGGCCTGAACACCGGGGAGCTGTTTTTT
many | TRBJ2-4 | . | TRBV29-1 | CSVETPRAGTKNIQYF | TGCAGCGTTGAAACACCCAGGGCAGGTACCAAAAACATTCAGTACTTC
many | TRBJ1-1 | . | TRBV10-3 | CAISEWGNTEAFF | TGTGCCATCAGTGAATGGGGGAACACTGAAGCTTTCTTT
. | TRBJ2-1 | TRBD2 | TRBV29-1 | CSVEDFGRGGNEQFF | TGCAGCGTTGAGGACTTCGGGAGGGGGGGCAATGAGCAGTTCTTC
many | TRBJ2-7 | TRBD2 | TRBV28 | CASSFSGSASGRRFSYEQYF | TGTGCCAGCAGTTTTTCAGGGTCGGCTAGCGGGCGCCGTTTCTCCTACGAGCAGTACTTC
. | TRBJ2-1 | TRBD2 | TRBV5-1 | CASSAETGTSQFF | TGCGCCAGCAGCGCTGAAACCGGGACTAGTCAGTTCTTC
many | TRBJ2-1 | . | TRBV18 | CASSPISGVNRGEQFF | TGTGCCAGCTCACCAATATCGGGAGTTAATCGCGGTGAGCAGTTCTTC
many | TRBJ1-6 | TRBD1 | TRBV5-6 | CASSVDRKSSYNSPLHF | TGTGCCAGCAGCGTGGACAGGAAGAGCTCCTATAATTCACCCCTCCACTTT
. | TRBJ2-1 | . | TRBV18 | CASSLSDSSYNEQFF | TGTGCCAGCTCACTCTCAGACAGCTCCTACAATGAGCAGTTCTTC
many | TRBJ2-3 | . | TRBV29-1 | CSVPGTRATDTQYF | TGCAGCGTCCCCGGGACGCGCGCTACAGATACGCAGTATTTT
. | TRBJ2-5 | . | TRBV11-1 | CASSRQTYQETQYF | TGTGCCAGCTCCAGACAGACCTACCAAGAGACCCAGTACTTC
. | TRBJ2-7 | . | TRBV4-2 | CASSLGLTREQYF | TGTGCCAGCAGCCTGGGACTCACAAGGGAGCAGTACTTC
many | TRBJ2-5 | . | TRBV9 | CASSVGGATGAQYF | TGTGCCAGCAGCGTAGGGGGGGCCACAGGGGCCCAGTACTTC
many | TRBJ1-1 | . | TRBV12-3/TRBV12-4 | CASSLAEGNTEAFF | TGTGCCAGCAGTTTAGCTGAGGGGAACACTGAAGCTTTCTTT
. | TRBJ2-4 | TRBD2 | TRBV12-3/TRBV12-4 | CASSFKGLGAKNIQYF | TGTGCCAGCAGTTTTAAAGGACTAGGAGCCAAAAACATTCAGTACTTC
. | TRBJ2-1 | . | TRBV5-5 | CASSSHRVDNEQFF | TGTGCCAGCAGTTCCCATAGGGTTGACAATGAGCAGTTCTTC
. | TRBJ1-2 | . | TRBV12-3/TRBV12-4 | CASSFPNYGYTF | TGTGCCAGCAGTTTTCCTAACTATGGCTACACCTTC
. | TRBJ2-7 | . | TRBV3-1 | CASSQVPGLEQYF | TGTGCCAGCAGCCAAGTACCCGGGTTAGAGCAGTACTTC
many | TRBJ1-1 | . | TRBV6-1 | CASSEHLENTEAFF | TGTGCCAGCAGTGAACACCTCGAGAACACTGAAGCTTTCTTT
many | TRBJ2-3 | . | TRBV5-1 | CASSSGGRDTQYF | TGCGCCAGCAGCTCCGGCGGGCGAGATACGCAGTATTTT
. | TRBJ2-5 | TRBD1 | TRBV29-1 | CSVSGQGFETQYF | TGCAGCGTTTCAGGACAGGGATTCGAGACCCAGTACTTC
many | TRBJ2-1 | TRBD2 | TRBV11-2 | CASSRGTSASYNEQFF | TGTGCCAGCAGCAGAGGGACTAGCGCCTCCTACAATGAGCAGTTCTTC
. | TRBJ1-2 | . | TRBV15 | CATSRGDGGHAF | TGTGCCACCAGCAGAGGGGATGGAGGACACGCCTTC
many | TRBJ1-6 | TRBD1 | TRBV9 | CASSRRDRENSPLHF | TGTGCCAGCAGCCGCCGGGACAGGGAAAATTCACCCCTCCACTTT
. | TRBJ2-7 | . | TRBV5-1 | CASSLAFGGGEQYF | TGCGCCAGCAGCTTGGCCTTTGGAGGGGGCGAGCAGTACTTC
many | TRBJ2-3 | TRBD1 | TRBV20-1 | CSASGDRSTDTQYF | TGCAGTGCTAGTGGGGACAGAAGCACAGATACGCAGTATTTT
. | TRBJ2-1 | . | TRBV5-1 | CASSLATVQFF | TGCGCCAGCAGCTTGGCGACTGTTCAGTTCTTC
once | TRBJ2-1 | TRBD2 | TRBV9 | CASSVVPSGSLYNEQFF | TGTGCCAGCAGCGTAGTTCCTAGCGGGAGTTTATACAATGAGCAGTTCTTC
. | TRBJ2-3 | . | TRBV7-2 | CASRLGSDTDTQYF | TGTGCCAGCAGATTAGGGTCCGACACAGATACGCAGTATTTT
many | TRBJ2-2 | . | TRBV5-1 | CASSLGGVAGELFF | TGCGCCAGCAGCTTGGGAGGGGTCGCCGGGGAGCTGTTTTTT
many | TRBJ2-7 | . | TRBV10-3 | CAITIDRPPAEQYF | TGTGCCATCACCATCGACAGGCCCCCTGCTGAGCAGTACTTC
once | TRBJ1-4 | . | TRBV12-3/TRBV12-4 | CASKYSGLNEKLFF | TGTGCCAGCAAGTACAGCGGTCTTAATGAAAAACTGTTTTTT
. | TRBJ2-5 | TRBD2 | TRBV5-1 | CASSLRVAGWIGETQYF | TGCGCCAGCAGCTTGCGAGTAGCGGGATGGATTGGAGAGACCCAGTACTTC
many | TRBJ2-5 | TRBD2 | TRBV20-1 | CSARRAGAKETQYF | TGCAGTGCTAGAAGAGCGGGAGCCAAGGAGACCCAGTACTTC
. | TRBJ2-7 | . | TRBV20-1 | CSARDGGLAYEQYF | TGCAGTGCTAGAGATGGGGGGTTGGCCTACGAGCAGTACTTC
many | TRBJ2-7 | TRBD2 | TRBV7-2 | CASSSREGHYEQYF | TGTGCCAGCAGCTCACGGGAGGGCCACTACGAGCAGTACTTC
. | TRBJ2-7 | . | TRBV29-1 | CSVARSDRGYEQYF | TGCAGCGTCGCCCGCTCGGACAGAGGCTACGAGCAGTACTTC
. | TRBJ1-6 | . | TRBV6-1 | CASSVDGIYNSPLHF | TGTGCCAGCAGTGTCGACGGAATCTATAATTCACCCCTCCACTTT
. | TRBJ2-1 | . | TRBV4-2 | CASSQDPSEIGNEQFF | TGTGCCAGCAGCCAAGATCCTAGCGAGATTGGGAATGAGCAGTTCTTC
. | TRBJ2-3 | TRBD2 | TRBV7-2 | CASSFSGRGDTQYF | TGTGCCAGCAGCTTTAGCGGGAGAGGAGATACGCAGTATTTT
. | TRBJ2-4 | . | TRBV29-1 | CSVELGSKNIQYF | TGCAGCGTTGAGCTGGGCTCAAAAAACATTCAGTACTTC
many | TRBJ2-3 | TRBD1 | TRBV12-3/TRBV12-4 | CASSPQGEKQYF | TGTGCCAGCAGTCCCCAGGGGGAAAAGCAGTATTTT
many | TRBJ1-2 | . | TRBV29-1 | CSVLLPNYGYTF | TGCAGCGTTCTTTTACCCAACTATGGCTACACCTTC
many | TRBJ1-3 | . | TRBV25-1 | CASRESGGSGNTIYF | TGTGCCAGCAGGGAATCTGGAGGGTCTGGAAACACCATATATTTT
many | TRBJ2-7 | . | TRBV9 | CASSVNSGNEQYF | TGTGCCAGCAGCGTAAATTCGGGGAACGAGCAGTACTTC
few | TRBJ2-2 | . | TRBV10-3 | CAISPRGGGDGELFF | TGTGCCATCAGTCCACGGGGTGGGGGCGACGGGGAGCTGTTTTTT
many | TRBJ1-1 | . | TRBV5-5 | CASSLQVLNTEAFF | TGTGCCAGCAGCTTACAGGTGCTGAACACTGAAGCTTTCTTT
many | TRBJ2-4 | . | TRBV5-1 | CASSLVAGGIQYF | TGCGCCAGCAGCTTGGTAGCCGGGGGCATTCAGTACTTC
. | TRBJ2-7 | TRBD2 | TRBV20-1 | CSARTLSGSSYEQYF | TGCAGTGCCAGAACACTTAGCGGGAGCTCCTACGAGCAGTACTTC
many | TRBJ2-5 | TRBD1 | TRBV12-3/TRBV12-4 | CASSSMTGDPMETQYF | TGTGCCAGCAGTTCAATGACAGGGGATCCTATGGAGACCCAGTACTTC
many | TRBJ2-1 | . | TRBV9 | CASAEEGGSYNEQFF | TGTGCCTCCGCGGAGGAGGGGGGGTCCTACAATGAGCAGTTCTTC
once | TRBJ1-1 | TRBD1 | TRBV7-3 | CASSSTGGAEAFF | TGTGCCAGCAGCTCGACAGGGGGGGCTGAAGCTTTCTTT
many | TRBJ2-2 | TRBD2 | TRBV10-3 | CAISPGTSGSTGELFF | TGTGCCATCAGCCCCGGGACTAGCGGGAGTACCGGGGAGCTGTTTTTT
. | TRBJ2-6 | TRBD1 | TRBV10-3 | CAISSRQGDVAANVLTF | TGTGCCATCAGCTCAAGGCAGGGGGACGTAGCAGCCAACGTCCTGACTTTC
. | TRBJ2-1 | . | TRBV5-1 | CASSLAKGIRSYNEQFF | TGCGCCAGCAGCTTGGCAAAGGGGATTCGCTCCTACAATGAGCAGTTCTTC
many | TRBJ2-2 | TRBD2 | TRBV29-1 | CSVVLAGAGELFF | TGCAGCGTTGTTCTAGCGGGCGCCGGGGAGCTGTTTTTT